This record covers a single T cell receptor (beta chain). What it recognizes is unknown. The data were obtained in a study of cytomegalovirus exposure and HLA in healthy donors. Study-wide findings and caveats: It is likely that the observed cluster of highly shared sequence variants was a sequencing artifact. Further analysis, carried out later, found HLA-associated TCR beta chains more clonally expanded than equally common other chains.

Germline V gives CDR1 SGHRS, CDR2 YFSETQ. The ends were cut back, 0 bases at V and 3 bases at J, with 12 bases in the middle. The CDR3 is 15 residues long. Vbeta (60) and Jbeta (13) primers were used in the PCR. Some clones are missing from TCRdb's copy, which holds only in-frame ones; the method was immunoSEQ multiplex PCR. The table lists about 160,000 clones, about 75% of them singletons, with about 2.7% in the top ten. Material: PBMCs. The chain combines TRBV5-1 with TRBJ1-2; possibly TRBD1 for D (5 bases). This TCR derives from a woman between 45 and 65 years old in good health and CMV-seropositive. The CDR3 DNA follows: TGCGCCAGCAGCTTGGCTCTCCAGGGTTACTATGGCTACACCTTC. Translated, it gives CASSLALQGYYGYTF. Filled out from reference TRBV5-1 and TRBJ1-2, the complete variable domain reads KAGVTQTPRYLIKTRGQQVTLSCSPISGHRSVSWYQQTPGQGLQFLFEYFSETQRNKGNFPGRFSGRQFSNSRSEMNVSTLELGDSALYLCASSLALQGYYGYTFGSGTRLTVV.